This is a list of T cell receptor beta chains from one sample in a study of cytomegalovirus exposure and HLA in healthy donors. Clones were sequenced by immunoSEQ multiplex PCR, and TCRdb holds only the in-frame ones, with some missing. Of about 270,000 clones in the sample, 65% to 90% are singletons; the top ten hold roughly 1%. The sequenced sample was PBMCs. The receptor set was obtained from a young woman in good health and CMV-seronegative. CDR3s leave out the opening cysteine and the closing phenylalanine or tryptophan.

>TRBV7-9
ASSPPGLAGGETQY
>TRBV7-9
ASIGTVGSPLH
>TRBV9
ASSAEGTSGLYEQY
>TRBV10-3
AISDVAADHGYT
>TRBV4-1
ASSPTGTRLGNTEAF
>TRBV9
ASSSSGTDGSYEQY
>TRBV10-1
ASSESWLAGSTGELF
>TRBV28
ASSLWEEQY
>TRBV5-1
ASSLAPGVPYEQY
>TRBV30
AWSGQGNQPQH
>TRBV6-5
ASSSGQEAYGYT
>TRBV4-1
ASSQGTSGRAREQF
>TRBV25-1
ASSETGAGYT
>TRBV27
ASSSSTGEITYEQY
>TRBV13
ASQTAGTNYGYT
>TRBV5-1
ASSIGTGTDTQY
>TRBV29-1
SVGDRGMNTGELF
>TRBV5-1
ASSRDKNIYGYT
>TRBV6-5
ASSYSAVQETQY
>TRBV11-1
ASSLVGGNTEAF
>TRBV6-5
ASSSRAYNEQF
>TRBV7-3
ASSPTGASTDTQY
>TRBV27
ATRQITDTQY
>TRBV29-1
SVEPAGEMAEQF
>TRBV7-2
ASSLPGTIGLNYGYT
>TRBV6-1
ASIWTPDSYEQY
>TRBV2
ASNLQVRNTEAF
>TRBV4-3
ASSQDFWDTTEAF
>TRBV6-5
ASSYMTSLGDEQF
>TRBV29-1
SVEELGGPADTQY
>TRBV30
AWSGGVGGTGELF
>TRBV4-3
ASSQTSGTGGSEQY
>TRBV5-6
ASSLGQPGEQY
>TRBV7-3
ASSLTDADGYGYT
>TRBV7-2
ASSLVGGRDQPQH
>TRBV4-1
ASSQDPGGPPTDTQY
>TRBV5-1
ASSLWDRQDEQY
>TRBV18
ASSSTGGDSGNTIY
>TRBV6-5
ASSPRDRGVQY
>TRBV30
AWSIPQGGGQPQH
>TRBV9
ASSPRSGPGEAF
>TRBV28
ASREQGPYEQY
>TRBV11-2
ASSLASSGYSYEQY
>TRBV29-1
SATSETSEQF
>TRBV5-1
ASSGGQGLSGNTIY
>TRBV4-3
ASSQDLQVQNYGYT
>TRBV7-9
ATHSGVKLF
>TRBV19
ASTSAGSGANVLT
>TRBV28
ASSLPGHPNYGYT
>TRBV10-2
ASSAGPSSRQPQH
>TRBV5-1
ASSAGRTKY
>TRBV2
ASSEGLLYYGYT